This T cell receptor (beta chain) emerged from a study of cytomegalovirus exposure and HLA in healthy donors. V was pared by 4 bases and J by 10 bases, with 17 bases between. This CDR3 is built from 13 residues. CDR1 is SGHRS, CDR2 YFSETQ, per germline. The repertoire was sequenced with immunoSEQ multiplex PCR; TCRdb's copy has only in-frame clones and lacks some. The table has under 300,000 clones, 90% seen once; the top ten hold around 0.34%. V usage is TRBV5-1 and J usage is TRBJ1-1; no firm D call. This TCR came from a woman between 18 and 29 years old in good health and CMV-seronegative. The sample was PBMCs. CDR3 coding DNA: TGCGCCAGCAGCGGCGGGAGACTGGTTGGAGCTTTCTTT. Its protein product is CASSGGRLVGAFF.